This T cell receptor beta chain is from a study of control samples from healthy donors and cancer patients. Clones were sequenced by immunoSEQ multiplex PCR, and TCRdb holds only the in-frame ones, with some missing. The repertoire holds over 150,000 clones, with about 91% as singletons. Trimming cost V 2 bases and J 1 base; bases outside gene matches: 8. The CDR3 has 18 amino acids. CDR1 and CDR2 (germline): SNHLY, FYNNEI. Sequencing used blood. The receptor was isolated from a woman in her 40s in good health. This chain connects TRBV2 to TRBJ2-3; TRBD2 agrees at 11 bases. The CDR3 spells CASSESPLLAGGTDTQYF. For the CDR3, the DNA is TGTGCCAGCAGTGAAAGCCCCTTACTAGCGGGGGGCACAGATACGCAGTATTTT. Based on the CDR3 plus reference TRBV2 and TRBJ2-3, the full variable domain is EPEVTQTPSHQVTQMGQEVILRCVPISNHLYFYWYRQILGQKVEFLVSFYNNEISEKSEIFDDQFSVERPDGSNFTLKIRSTKLEDSAMYFCASSESPLLAGGTDTQYFGPGTRLTVL.